This T cell receptor (beta chain) derives from a study of T cells in Graves' hyperthyroidism and ophthalmopathy. What was amplified from RNA transcripts were TCR beta CDR3 regions. First-round RT-PCR of the TCR CDR3 relied on the HTBI primer set. Each CDR3 protein is one row after TCRdb ran MiXCR on the multiplex PCR reads. Seen here are roughly 500,000 distinct CDR3 sequences, around a quarter observed once, and the top ten hold around 10%. A NOSPECS grade of at least 4, a Clinical Activity Score of at least 3 and duration under 3 months were recorded in ophthalmopathy patients. This CDR3 is built from 18 residues. Trimming pared 0 bases from V and 1 base from J, leaving 18 bases between. Germline CDR1 reads LGHNA; CDR2 reads YSLEER.

The chain joins TRBV4-3 to TRBJ1-1; a possible D gene is TRBD1 (5 bases). Sequencing was carried out using blood. The sequence was collected from a woman in her 30s with Graves' ophthalmopathy. The chain's CDR3 is CASSQEGTGLGGNTEAFF. The DNA of the CDR3 is TGCGCCAGCAGCCAAGAGGGAACAGGCCTGGGGGGGAACACTGAAGCTTTCTTT.